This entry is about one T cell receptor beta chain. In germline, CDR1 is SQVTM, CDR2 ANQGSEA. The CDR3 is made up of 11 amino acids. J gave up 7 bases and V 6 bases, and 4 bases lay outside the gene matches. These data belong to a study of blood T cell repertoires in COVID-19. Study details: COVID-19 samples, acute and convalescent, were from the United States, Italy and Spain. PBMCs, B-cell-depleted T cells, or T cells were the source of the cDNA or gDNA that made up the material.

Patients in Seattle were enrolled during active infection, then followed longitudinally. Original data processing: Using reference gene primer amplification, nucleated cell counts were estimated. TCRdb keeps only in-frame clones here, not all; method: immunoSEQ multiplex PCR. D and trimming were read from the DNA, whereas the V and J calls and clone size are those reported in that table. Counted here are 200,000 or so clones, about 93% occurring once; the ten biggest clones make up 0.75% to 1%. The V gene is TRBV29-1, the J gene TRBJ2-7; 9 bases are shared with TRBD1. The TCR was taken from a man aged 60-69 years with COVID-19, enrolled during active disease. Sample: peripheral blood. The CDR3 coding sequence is TGCAGCGTACAGGGGGCGCGGGAGCAGTACTTC. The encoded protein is CSVQGAREQYF.